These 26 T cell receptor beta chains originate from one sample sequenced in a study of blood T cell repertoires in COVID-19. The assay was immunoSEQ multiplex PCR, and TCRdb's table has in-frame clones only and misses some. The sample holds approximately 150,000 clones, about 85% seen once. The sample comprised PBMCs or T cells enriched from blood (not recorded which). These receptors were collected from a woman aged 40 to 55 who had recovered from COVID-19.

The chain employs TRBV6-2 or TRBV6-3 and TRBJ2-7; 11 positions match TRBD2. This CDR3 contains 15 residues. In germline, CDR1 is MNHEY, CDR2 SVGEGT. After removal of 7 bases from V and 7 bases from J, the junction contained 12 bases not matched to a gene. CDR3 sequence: CASNPSGGLNGEQYF. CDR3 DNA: TGTGCCAGCAACCCTAGCGGGGGGCTTAACGGGGAGCAGTACTTC.

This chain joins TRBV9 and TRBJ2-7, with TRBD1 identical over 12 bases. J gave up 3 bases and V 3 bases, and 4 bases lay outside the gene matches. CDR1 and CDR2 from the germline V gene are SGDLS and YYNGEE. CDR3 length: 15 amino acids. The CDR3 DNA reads TGTGCCAGCAGCGACGGGACAGGGGGCCTCTACGAGCAGTACTTC. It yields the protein CASSDGTGGLYEQYF.

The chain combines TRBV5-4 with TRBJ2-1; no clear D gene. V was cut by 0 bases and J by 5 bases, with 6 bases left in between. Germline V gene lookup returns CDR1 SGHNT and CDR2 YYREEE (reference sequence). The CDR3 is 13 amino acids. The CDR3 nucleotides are TGTGCCAGCAGCTTGGCTACCAACAATGAGCAGTTCTTC. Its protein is CASSLATNNEQFF.

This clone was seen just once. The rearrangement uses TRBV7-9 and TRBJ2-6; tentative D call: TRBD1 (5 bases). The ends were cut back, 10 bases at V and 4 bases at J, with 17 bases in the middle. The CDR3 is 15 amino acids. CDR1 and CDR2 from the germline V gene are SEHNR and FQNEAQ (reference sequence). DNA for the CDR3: TGTGCCACTCGGGTGGGGCCCGTAGGGGCCAACGTCCTGACTTTC. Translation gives CATRVGPVGANVLTF.

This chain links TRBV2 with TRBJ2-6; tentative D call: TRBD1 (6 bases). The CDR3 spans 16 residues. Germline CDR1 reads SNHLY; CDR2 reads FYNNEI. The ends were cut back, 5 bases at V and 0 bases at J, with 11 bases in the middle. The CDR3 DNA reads TGTGCCAGCAGTAGGGACACCCGCTCTGGGGCCAACGTCCTGACTTTC. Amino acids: CASSRDTRSGANVLTF.

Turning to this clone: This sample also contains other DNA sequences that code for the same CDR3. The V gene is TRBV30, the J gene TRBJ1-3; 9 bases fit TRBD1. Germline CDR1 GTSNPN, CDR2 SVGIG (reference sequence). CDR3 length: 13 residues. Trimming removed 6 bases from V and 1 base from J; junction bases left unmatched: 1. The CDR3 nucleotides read TGTGCCTGCGACAGGGGGTCTGGAAACACCATATATTTT. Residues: CACDRGSGNTIYF. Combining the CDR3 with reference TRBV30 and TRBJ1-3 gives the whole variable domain SQTIHQWPATLVQPVGSPLSLECTVEGTSNPNLYWYRQAAGRGLQLLFYSVGIGQISSEVPQNLSASRPQDRQFILSSKKLLLSDSGFYLCACDRGSGNTIYFGEGSWLTVV.

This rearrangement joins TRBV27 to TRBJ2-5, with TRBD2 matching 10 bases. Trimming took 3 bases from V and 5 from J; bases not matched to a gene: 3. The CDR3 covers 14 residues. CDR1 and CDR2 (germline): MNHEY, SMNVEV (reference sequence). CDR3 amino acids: CASSLGLARETQYF. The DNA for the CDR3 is TGTGCCAGCAGTTTGGGACTAGCGAGGGAGACCCAGTACTTC.

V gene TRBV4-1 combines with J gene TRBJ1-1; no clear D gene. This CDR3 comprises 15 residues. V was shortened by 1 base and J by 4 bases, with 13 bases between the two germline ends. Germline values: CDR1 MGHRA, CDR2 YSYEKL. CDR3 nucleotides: TGCGCCAGCAGCCAAGTGGCGGGCGCAGGCACTGAAGCTTTCTTT. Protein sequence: CASSQVAGAGTEAFF.

The CDR3 DNA is TGTGCCATGGGACAGAATATGAACACTGAAGCTTTCTTT. It encodes CAMGQNMNTEAFF. This rearrangement joins TRBV10-3 to TRBJ1-1; 7 nucleotides align to TRBD1. The V and J ends lost 9 bases and 0 bases, in that order; junction bases with no gene match: 4. The CDR3 is 13 residues long. Per germline, CDR1 ENHRY and CDR2 SYGVKD.

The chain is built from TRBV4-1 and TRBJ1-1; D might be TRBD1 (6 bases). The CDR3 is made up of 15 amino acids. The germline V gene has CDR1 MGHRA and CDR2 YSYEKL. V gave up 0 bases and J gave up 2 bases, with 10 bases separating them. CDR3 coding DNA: TGCGCCAGCAGCCAAGATACAGGGATAAACACTGAAGCTTTCTTT. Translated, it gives CASSQDTGINTEAFF.

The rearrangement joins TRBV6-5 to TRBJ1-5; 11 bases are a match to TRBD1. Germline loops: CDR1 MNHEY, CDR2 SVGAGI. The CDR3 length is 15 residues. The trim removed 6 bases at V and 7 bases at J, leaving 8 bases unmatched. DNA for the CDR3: TGTGCCAGCAGCCTGGACAGGGGGCCGGGGCAGCCCCAGCATTTT. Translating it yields CASSLDRGPGQPQHF.

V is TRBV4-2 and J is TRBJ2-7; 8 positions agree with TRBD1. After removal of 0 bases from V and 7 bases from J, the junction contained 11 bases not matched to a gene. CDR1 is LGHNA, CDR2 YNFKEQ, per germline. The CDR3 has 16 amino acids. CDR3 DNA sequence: TGTGCCAGCAGCCAAGATCTTCTGGGCAGGGGGCAAGAGCAGTACTTC. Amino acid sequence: CASSQDLLGRGQEQYF.

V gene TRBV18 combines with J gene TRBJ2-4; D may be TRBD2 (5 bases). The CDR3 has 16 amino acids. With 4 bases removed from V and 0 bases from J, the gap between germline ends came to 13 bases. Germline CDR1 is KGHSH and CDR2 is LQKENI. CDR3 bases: TGTGCCAGCTCACTCGGCCAGCGGAAAGCCAAAAACATTCAGTACTTC. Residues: CASSLGQRKAKNIQYF.

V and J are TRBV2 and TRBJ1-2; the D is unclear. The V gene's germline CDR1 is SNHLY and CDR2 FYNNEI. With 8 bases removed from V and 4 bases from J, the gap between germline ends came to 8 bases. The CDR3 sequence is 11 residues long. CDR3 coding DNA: TGTGCCAGCCCTCGAGTCTATGGCTACACCTTC. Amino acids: CASPRVYGYTF.

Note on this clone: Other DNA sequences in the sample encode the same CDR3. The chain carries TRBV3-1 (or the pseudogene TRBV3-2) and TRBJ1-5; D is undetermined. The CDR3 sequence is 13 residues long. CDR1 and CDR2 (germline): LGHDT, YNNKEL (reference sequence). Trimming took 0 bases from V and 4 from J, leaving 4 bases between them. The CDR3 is CASSQDLNQPQHF. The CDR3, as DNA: TGTGCCAGCAGCCAAGACCTGAATCAGCCCCAGCATTTT.

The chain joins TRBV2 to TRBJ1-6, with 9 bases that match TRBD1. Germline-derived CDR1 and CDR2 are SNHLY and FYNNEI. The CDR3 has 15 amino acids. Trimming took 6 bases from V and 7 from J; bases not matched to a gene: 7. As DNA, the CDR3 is TGTGCCAGCAGATGGGACAGGGTTGAAAATTCACCCCTCCACTTT. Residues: CASRWDRVENSPLHF.

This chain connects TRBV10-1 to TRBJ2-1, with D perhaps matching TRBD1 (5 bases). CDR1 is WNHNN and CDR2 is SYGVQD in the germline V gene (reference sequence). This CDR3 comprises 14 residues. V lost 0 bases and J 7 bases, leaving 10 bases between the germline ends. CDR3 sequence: CASSESAGQNEQFF. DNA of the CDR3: TGCGCCAGCAGTGAGTCTGCAGGGCAAAATGAGCAGTTCTTC.

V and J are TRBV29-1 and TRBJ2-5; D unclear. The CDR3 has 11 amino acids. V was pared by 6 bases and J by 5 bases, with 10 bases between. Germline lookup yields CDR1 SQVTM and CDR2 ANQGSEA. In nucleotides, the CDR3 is TGCAGCGTGGAGAGGTCGGAGACCCAGTACTTC. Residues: CSVERSETQYF.

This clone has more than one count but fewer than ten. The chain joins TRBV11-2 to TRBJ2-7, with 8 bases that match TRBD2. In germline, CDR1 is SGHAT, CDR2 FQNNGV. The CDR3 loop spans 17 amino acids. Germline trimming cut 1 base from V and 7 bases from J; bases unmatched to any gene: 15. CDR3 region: CASSLGWREVPKEEQYF. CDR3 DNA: TGTGCCAGCAGCTTAGGGTGGCGGGAGGTCCCAAAGGAAGAGCAGTACTTC.

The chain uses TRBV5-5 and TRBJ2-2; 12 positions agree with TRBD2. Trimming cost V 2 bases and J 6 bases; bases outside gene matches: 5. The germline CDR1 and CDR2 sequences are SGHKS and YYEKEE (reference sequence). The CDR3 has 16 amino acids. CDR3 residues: CASSLSGTSGSGELFF. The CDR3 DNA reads TGTGCCAGCAGCTTATCCGGGACTAGCGGGTCCGGGGAGCTGTTTTTT.

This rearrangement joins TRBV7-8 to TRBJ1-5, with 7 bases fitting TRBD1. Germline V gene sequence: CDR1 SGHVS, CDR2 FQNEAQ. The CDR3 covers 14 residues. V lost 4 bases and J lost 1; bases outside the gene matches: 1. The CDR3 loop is CASSSTGSNQPQHF. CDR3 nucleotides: TGTGCCAGCAGCTCGACAGGGAGCAATCAGCCCCAGCATTTT.

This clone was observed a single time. DNA for the CDR3: TGCGCCAGCAGCTTGGACAGGGGGACCCAGTACTTC. It is translated as CASSLDRGTQYF. This rearrangement joins TRBV5-1 to TRBJ2-5, with TRBD1 identical over 7 bases. CDR1 SGHRS and CDR2 YFSETQ come from the germline V gene. The trim removed 0 bases at V and 7 bases at J, leaving 0 bases unmatched. CDR3 length: 12 amino acids.

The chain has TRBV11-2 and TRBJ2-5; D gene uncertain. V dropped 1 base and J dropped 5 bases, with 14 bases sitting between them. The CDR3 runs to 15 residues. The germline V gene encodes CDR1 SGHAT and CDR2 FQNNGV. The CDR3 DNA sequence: TGTGCCAGCAGCTTAGCGGCGGCGACCTTCGAGACCCAGTACTTC. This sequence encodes CASSLAAATFETQYF.

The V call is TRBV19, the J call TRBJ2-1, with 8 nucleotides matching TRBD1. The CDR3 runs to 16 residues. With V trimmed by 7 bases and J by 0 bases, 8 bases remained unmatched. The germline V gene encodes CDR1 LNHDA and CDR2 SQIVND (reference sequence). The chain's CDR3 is CASIPTGGSSYNEQFF. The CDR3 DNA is TGTGCCAGTATCCCAACAGGGGGGAGCTCCTACAATGAGCAGTTCTTC.

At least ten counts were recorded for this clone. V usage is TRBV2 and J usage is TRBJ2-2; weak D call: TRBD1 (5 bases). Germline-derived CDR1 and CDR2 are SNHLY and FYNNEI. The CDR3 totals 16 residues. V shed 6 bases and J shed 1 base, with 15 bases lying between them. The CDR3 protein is CASSLQGLKNTGELFF. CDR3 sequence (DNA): TGTGCCAGCAGCCTCCAGGGCCTCAAGAACACCGGGGAGCTGTTTTTT.

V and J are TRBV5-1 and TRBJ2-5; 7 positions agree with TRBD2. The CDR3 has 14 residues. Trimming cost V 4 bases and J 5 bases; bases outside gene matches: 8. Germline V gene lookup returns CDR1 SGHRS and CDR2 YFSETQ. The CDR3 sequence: CASSLWAGDETQYF. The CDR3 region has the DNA TGCGCCAGCAGCCTCTGGGCGGGAGACGAGACCCAGTACTTC. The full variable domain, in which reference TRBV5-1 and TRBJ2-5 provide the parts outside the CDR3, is KAGVTQTPRYLIKTRGQQVTLSCSPISGHRSVSWYQQTPGQGLQFLFEYFSETQRNKGNFPGRFSGRQFSNSRSEMNVSTLELGDSALYLCASSLWAGDETQYFGPGTRLLVL.